The entry that follows covers one T cell receptor (beta chain) sequence. These data belong to a study of T cell responses to AZD1222 COVID-19 vaccine. The table came from immunoSEQ multiplex PCR; TCRdb's copy has only in-frame clones and leaves some out. The sample records some 120,000 clones, roughly 89% being singletons. The V gene's germline CDR1 is KGHDR and CDR2 SFDVKD. The V and J ends lost 6 bases and 8 bases respectively, with 17 bases between them. This CDR3 has 14 residues. The source is an adult in good health. This chain uses TRBV24-1 with TRBJ2-3; tentative D call: TRBD1 (5 bases). The specimen comprised peripheral blood, sampled on day 0 of AZD1222 vaccination. The CDR3 reads CATSRGADPPTQYF. The DNA of the CDR3 is TGTGCCACCAGTCGTGGGGCGGACCCCCCTACGCAGTATTTT.